This TCR beta chain originates from a study of graft-versus-host responses after intestinal transplantation listed by TCRdb under 2021. About the investigation overall: The transplants that recipients got were multivisceral, liver-intestinal, or isolated intestinal. Alloreactive clones were identified by sequencing pre-transplant mixed lymphocyte reaction products and comparing these products with unstimulated pre-transplant donor and recipient T cells. Samples from three later patients were sequenced in-house on an Illumina MiSeq with MiXCR processing rather than by the commercial service. All recipients received anti-thymocyte globulin induction followed by maintenance tacrolimus and steroids for three to four years. The cohort enrolled some 23 intestinal transplant recipients including one retransplant, and a few patients lacking pretransplant specimens were excluded. Bulk TCR-beta CDR3 sequencing was used to track graft-versus-host and host-versus-graft alloreactive T cell clones in the graft, circulation and bone marrow after intestinal transplantation. A peak of at least 4% donor T cells among recipient peripheral blood mononuclear cells was the definition used for donor T cell macrochimerism.

Taken with the paper, the label for time point translates to: cells obtained before transplantation from donor or recipient. CD3+CD4+ and CD3+CD8+ populations were FACS-sorted from unstimulated pre-transplant donor and recipient cells taken from spleen or lymph nodes. About this clone: This clone's antigen is unknown. Per-base qualities were not stored, and no clone one base away is much larger.

V and J are trimmed by 3 bases and 7 bases, and the gene matches miss 3 bases of the junction. CDR1 and CDR2 are read off the germline V gene as SGHTA and FQGNSA. Counted from cysteine to phenylalanine, this CDR3 has 15 amino acids. Only the CDR3 DNA is retained, 45 bases long and in frame from the first base. Here is what the overall study found, with its caveats: GvH clones were detected in recipient bone marrow, and some appeared earlier in ileal mucosa or blood, consistent with an intestinal mucosal origin. The conclusions were limited by the relatively low number and heterogeneity of the intestinal transplant patients. Patients with donor T cell macrochimerism had high GvH to HvG T cell clonal ratios in their allografts. Early after transplant, peak levels of circulating GvH clones were associated with declines in HvG clones.

Receptors were amplified or captured by the immunoSEQ multiplex PCR assay. For most patients, genomic DNA was isolated with the Qiagen DNeasy Blood and Tissue Kit and shipped frozen to Adaptive Biotechnologies for TCR sequencing. Adaptive Biotechnologies carried out high-throughput TCR-beta CDR3 sequencing of genomic DNA for most patients. The original methods were these. TCR sequencing data were retrieved from Adaptive's ImmunoSEQ software for around 19 patients, whereas a few other patients were processed with MiXCR and VDJtools. CD4 versus CD8 sorting errors were corrected by removing sequences found in both subsets at a frequency ratio below 5:1. Because the origin of CDR3 nucleotide sequences shared between donor and recipient could not be assigned, those sequences were removed. To count as alloreactive, a clone needed at least 2-fold expansion over unstimulated cells and a minimum CFSE-low frequency of 0.002% (template counts) or 0.001% (read counts). Mappable clones were those detected in sequenced pre-transplant spleen, lymph node, or MLR CFSE-low populations of the donor or recipient. The cumulative frequency of alloreactive clones was calculated as a percentage of all sequences, weighted by copy number. This immuneACCESS table, as held by TCRdb, lists in-frame sequences with V and J called but not all clones. Of the missing ones, under half trace to an unresolved V gene in checked studies; the others have no known cause. For V, J and clone size, that table is used; D and trimming come from the DNA. This sample has about 61,000 clones in its table, and around 92% of those were observed once. The ten most abundant clones make up approximately 0.4% of the sample.

Material: unstimulated CD4+ T cells sorted from spleen or lymph node cells, obtained before transplant. The chain was built from TRBV7-2 and TRBJ2-1; TRBD2 agrees with 13 junctional bases. The sequence was obtained from a human donor who was the organ donor for an intestinal transplant. The bases read TGTGCCAGCAGCTTCGAGGGACTAGCGGGGAATGAGCAGTTCTTC. The encoded protein is CASSFEGLAGNEQFF.